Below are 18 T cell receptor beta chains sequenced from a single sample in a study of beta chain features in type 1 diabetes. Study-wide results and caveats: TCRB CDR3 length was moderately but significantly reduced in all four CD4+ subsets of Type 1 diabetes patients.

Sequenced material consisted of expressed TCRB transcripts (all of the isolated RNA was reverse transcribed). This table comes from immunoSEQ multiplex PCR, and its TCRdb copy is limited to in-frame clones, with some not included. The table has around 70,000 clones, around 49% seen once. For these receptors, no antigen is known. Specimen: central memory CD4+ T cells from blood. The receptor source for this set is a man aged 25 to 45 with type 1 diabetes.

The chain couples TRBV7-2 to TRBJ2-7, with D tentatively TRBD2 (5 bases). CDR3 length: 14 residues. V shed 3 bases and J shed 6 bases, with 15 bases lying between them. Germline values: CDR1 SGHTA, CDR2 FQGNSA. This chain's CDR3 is CASSLITGISEQYF. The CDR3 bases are TGTGCCAGCAGCTTGATCACCGGGATCTCCGAGCAGTACTTC.

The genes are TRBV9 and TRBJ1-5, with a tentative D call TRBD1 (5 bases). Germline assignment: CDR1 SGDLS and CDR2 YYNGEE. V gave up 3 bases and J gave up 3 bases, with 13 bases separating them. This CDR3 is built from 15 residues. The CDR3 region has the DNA TGTGCCAGCAGCGCGGGACGGGAGACCAATCAGCCCCAGCATTTT. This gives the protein CASSAGRETNQPQHF.

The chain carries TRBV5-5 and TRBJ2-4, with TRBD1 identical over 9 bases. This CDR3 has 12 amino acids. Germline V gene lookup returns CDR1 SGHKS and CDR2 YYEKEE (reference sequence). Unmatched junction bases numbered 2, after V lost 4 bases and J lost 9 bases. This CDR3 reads CASSGTGSIQYF. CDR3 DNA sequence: TGTGCCAGCAGCGGGACAGGGAGCATTCAGTACTTC.

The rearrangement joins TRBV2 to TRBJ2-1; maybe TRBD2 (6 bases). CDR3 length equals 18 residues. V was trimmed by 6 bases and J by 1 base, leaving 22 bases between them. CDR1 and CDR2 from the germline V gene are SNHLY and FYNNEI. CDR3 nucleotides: TGTGCCAGCAGGGCCCCCACTAGCTCCGAGGGATCCTACAATGAGCAGTTCTTC. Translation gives CASRAPTSSEGSYNEQFF.

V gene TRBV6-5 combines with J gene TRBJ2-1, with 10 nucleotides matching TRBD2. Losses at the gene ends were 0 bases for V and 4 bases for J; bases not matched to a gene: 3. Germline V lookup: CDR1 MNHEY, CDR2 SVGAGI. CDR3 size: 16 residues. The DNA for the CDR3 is TGTGCCAGCAGTTACTCGGATAGCGGGGGGTACAATGAGCAGTTCTTC. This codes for CASSYSDSGGYNEQFF.

CDR3: CASSSRLDYEQYF. The CDR3 DNA reads as TGTGCCAGCAGCTCGAGACTGGACTACGAGCAGTACTTC. The J gene is TRBJ2-7, the V gene TRBV7-2; no reliable D call. The CDR3 loop spans 13 amino acids. Trimming stripped 4 bases from V and 3 bases from J, with 10 bases between. Germline V gene lookup returns CDR1 SGHTA and CDR2 FQGNSA.

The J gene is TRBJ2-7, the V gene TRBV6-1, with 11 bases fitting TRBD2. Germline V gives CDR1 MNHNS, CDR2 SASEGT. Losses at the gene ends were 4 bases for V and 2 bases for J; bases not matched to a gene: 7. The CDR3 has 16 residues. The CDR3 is CASSGRLAGLPYEQYF. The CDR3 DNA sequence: TGTGCCAGCAGTGGACGACTAGCGGGGCTGCCCTACGAGCAGTACTTC.

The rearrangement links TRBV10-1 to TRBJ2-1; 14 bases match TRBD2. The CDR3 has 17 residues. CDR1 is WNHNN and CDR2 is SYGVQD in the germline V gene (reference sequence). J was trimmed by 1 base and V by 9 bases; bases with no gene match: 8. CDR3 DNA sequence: TGCGCCAGGAGAGGGACTAGCGGGAGCGGGTCCTACAATGAGCAGTTCTTC. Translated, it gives CARRGTSGSGSYNEQFF.

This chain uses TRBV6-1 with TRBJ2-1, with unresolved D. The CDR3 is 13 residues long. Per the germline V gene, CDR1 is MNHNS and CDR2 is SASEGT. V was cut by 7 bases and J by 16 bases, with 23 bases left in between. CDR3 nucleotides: TGTGCCAGCACCGACCCCCCGCGGCCCCTCCGTTTCTTC. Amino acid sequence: CASTDPPRPLRFF.

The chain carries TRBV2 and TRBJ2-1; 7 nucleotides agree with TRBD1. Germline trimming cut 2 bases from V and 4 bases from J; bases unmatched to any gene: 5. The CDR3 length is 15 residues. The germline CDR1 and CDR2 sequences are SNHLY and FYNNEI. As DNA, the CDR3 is TGTGCCAGCAGTGAAACGGGGACAGCATACAATGAGCAGTTCTTC. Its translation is CASSETGTAYNEQFF.

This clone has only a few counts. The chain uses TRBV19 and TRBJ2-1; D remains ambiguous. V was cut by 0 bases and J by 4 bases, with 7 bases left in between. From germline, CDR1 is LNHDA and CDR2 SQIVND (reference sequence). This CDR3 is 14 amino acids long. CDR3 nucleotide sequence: TGTGCCAGTAGTATAGATCCAGGATACAATGAGCAGTTCTTC. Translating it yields CASSIDPGYNEQFF.

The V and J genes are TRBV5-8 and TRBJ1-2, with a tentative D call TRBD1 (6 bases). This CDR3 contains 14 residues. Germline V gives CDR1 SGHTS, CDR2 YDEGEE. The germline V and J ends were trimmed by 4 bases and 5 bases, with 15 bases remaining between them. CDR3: CASSPGHPEYGYTF. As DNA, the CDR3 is TGTGCCAGCAGCCCGGGACACCCTGAGTATGGCTACACCTTC.

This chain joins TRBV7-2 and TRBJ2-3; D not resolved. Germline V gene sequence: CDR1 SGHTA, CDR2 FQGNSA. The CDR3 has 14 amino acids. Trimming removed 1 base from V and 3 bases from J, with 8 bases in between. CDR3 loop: CASSLGLRTDTQYF. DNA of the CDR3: TGTGCCAGCAGCTTAGGGTTGAGGACAGATACGCAGTATTTT.

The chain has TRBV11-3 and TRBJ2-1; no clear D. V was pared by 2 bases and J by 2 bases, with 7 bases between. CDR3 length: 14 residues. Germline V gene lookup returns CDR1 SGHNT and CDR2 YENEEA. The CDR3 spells CASSLPQTYNEQFF. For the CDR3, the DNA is TGTGCCAGCAGCTTACCACAAACCTACAATGAGCAGTTCTTC.

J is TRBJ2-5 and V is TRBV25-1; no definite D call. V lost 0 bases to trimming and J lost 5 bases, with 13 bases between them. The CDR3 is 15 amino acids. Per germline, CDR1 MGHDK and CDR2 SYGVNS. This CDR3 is CASSEYGSVVETQYF. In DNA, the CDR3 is TGTGCCAGCAGTGAATACGGGTCCGTCGTTGAGACCCAGTACTTC.

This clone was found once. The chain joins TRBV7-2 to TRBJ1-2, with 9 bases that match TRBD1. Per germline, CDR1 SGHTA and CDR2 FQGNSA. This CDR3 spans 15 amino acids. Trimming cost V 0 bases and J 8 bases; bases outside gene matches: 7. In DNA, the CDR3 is TGTGCCAGCAGCTTAGCGTTCCGGACAGGGGCCGGCTACACCTTC. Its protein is CASSLAFRTGAGYTF.

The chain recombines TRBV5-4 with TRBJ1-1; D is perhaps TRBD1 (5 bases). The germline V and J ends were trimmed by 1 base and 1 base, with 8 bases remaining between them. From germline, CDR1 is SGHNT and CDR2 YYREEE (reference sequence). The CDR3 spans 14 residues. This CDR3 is CASSLRQGNTEAFF. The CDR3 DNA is TGTGCCAGCAGCTTGAGGCAGGGGAACACTGAAGCTTTCTTT.

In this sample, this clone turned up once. The CDR3 bases are TGCGCCAGCCCAACAGATACGCAGTATTTT. Translating it yields CASPTDTQYF. V usage is TRBV10-1 and J usage is TRBJ2-3; no definite D call. Per germline, CDR1 WNHNN and CDR2 SYGVQD (reference sequence). Trimming removed 8 bases from V and 3 bases from J, with 3 bases in between. The CDR3 is 10 amino acids.